The 26 T cell receptor beta chains given below trace back to one sample, sequenced in a study of CD8+CD57+ T cells in acquired aplastic anemia. TCR beta VDJ and CDR3 profiling used genomic DNA as template. One entry per CDR3 protein results from TCRdb running MiXCR on the reads. The sample includes about 270,000 distinct CDR3 sequences, 55% to 65% of them seen just once. Material for sequencing was sorted CD4+, CD8+, or CD8+CD57+ T cells (not recorded which) from PBMCs. Receptor source: a human donor with severe aplastic anemia or a healthy control (not recorded which).

Turning to this clonotype: The junction does not match germline at one end; this may be a read error. The rearrangement uses TRBV15 and TRBJ1-2, with 12 bases aligning to TRBD1. Germline loops: CDR1 LNHNV, CDR2 YYDKDF (reference sequence). The CDR3 runs 15 residues. DNA for the CDR3: TGTGACACCAGCAAGGGGACAGGGGGCCCCTATGGCTACACCTTC. Protein: CDTSKGTGGPYGYTF.

The chain uses TRBV24-1 and TRBJ2-5; 9 positions agree with TRBD1. The trim removed 5 bases at V and 3 bases at J, leaving 6 bases unmatched. The germline gives CDR1 KGHDR, CDR2 SFDVKD. The CDR3 runs 15 residues. CDR3 sequence (DNA): TGTGCCACCAGTGGGACAGGGGTCGGGAAAGAGACCCAGTACTTC. It codes for CATSGTGVGKETQYF.

This clonotype turned up a few times. The chain recombines TRBV12-3 or TRBV12-4 with TRBJ2-5; D is undetermined. V was trimmed by 7 bases and J by 0 bases, leaving 6 bases between them. This CDR3 is 12 amino acids long. CDR3 DNA sequence: TGTGCCAGCACAACAAACCAAGAGACCCAGTACTTC. Its protein product is CASTTNQETQYF.

The chain employs TRBV20-1 and TRBJ2-5; TRBD1 matches 7 bases. The V gene end was trimmed by 5 bases and the J gene end by 1 base; junction bases not matched to a gene: 1. Germline V gene data show CDR1 as DFQATT and CDR2 as SNEGSKA (reference sequence). The CDR3 extends over 12 amino acids. This CDR3 is CSAYRGQETQYF. The DNA for the CDR3 is TGCAGTGCTTACAGGGGCCAAGAGACCCAGTACTTC.

The rearrangement joins TRBV19 to TRBJ2-7; D is tentatively TRBD1 or TRBD2 (5 bases each). Germline V gene data show CDR1 as LNHDA and CDR2 as SQIVND (reference sequence). This CDR3 has 14 residues. Trimming removed 2 bases from V and 1 base from J, with 9 bases in between. The CDR3 here is CASSIRDGSYEQYF. DNA for the CDR3: TGTGCCAGTAGTATACGGGACGGTTCCTACGAGCAGTACTTC.

This clonotype was seen more than once but under ten times. The J gene is TRBJ1-5, the V gene TRBV30; a possible D gene is TRBD1 (5 bases). The CDR3 runs to 15 residues. From germline, CDR1 is GTSNPN and CDR2 SVGIG (reference sequence). The germline V and J ends were trimmed by 0 bases and 2 bases, with 11 bases remaining between them. The DNA for the CDR3 is TGTGCCTGGAGTGTTAGAGGGGCTGGCAATCAGCCCCAGCATTTT. Translation: CAWSVRGAGNQPQHF. The whole variable domain, filled in from reference TRBV30 and TRBJ1-5, reads SQTIHQWPATLVQPVGSPLSLECTVEGTSNPNLYWYRQAAGRGLQLLFYSVGIGQISSEVPQNLSASRPQDRQFILSSKKLLLSDSGFYLCAWSVRGAGNQPQHFGDGTRLSIL.

This clonotype was recorded a few times. The rearrangement uses TRBV7-6 and TRBJ2-5; TRBD1 is a possible D gene (8 bases). Germline V gene lookup returns CDR1 SGHVS and CDR2 FNYEAQ. The CDR3 consists of 16 residues. Between the trimmed V and J ends, which lost 5 bases and 4 bases, there was a span of 20 bases. CDR3 nucleotide sequence: TGTGCCAGCAGCCATGGACAGGGAGGGAACCGAGAGACCCAGTACTTC. As protein: CASSHGQGGNRETQYF.

V is TRBV7-3 and J is TRBJ2-5, with 12 bases that match TRBD2. The germline V gene has CDR1 SGHTA and CDR2 FQGTGA. The CDR3 contains 19 residues. J was trimmed by 4 bases and V by 5 bases; bases with no gene match: 17. In DNA, the CDR3 is TGTGCCAGCAGCGAACAGGGCCGTCGACTAGCGGGGGAAGGAGAGACCCAGTACTTC. Its translation is CASSEQGRRLAGEGETQYF.

Comments on this clonotype: A much bigger clone sits one base away, suggesting this may be a read error. This CDR3 fails to terminate in the conserved phenylalanine or tryptophan, so it likely reflects a read error. The rearrangement uses TRBV11-1 and TRBJ1-2, with TRBD1 identical over 7 bases. J was trimmed by 8 bases and V by 5 bases; bases with no gene match: 5. Germline V CDR1 and CDR2: SGHAT, FQDESV (reference sequence). This CDR3 is built from 12 residues. The CDR3 sequence: CASSTGVGGYTS. The CDR3 DNA is TGTGCCAGCAGCACAGGGGTAGGAGGCTACACCTCC.

V and J are TRBV7-2 and TRBJ2-3; D tentatively reads TRBD1 or TRBD2 (5 bases each). V was clipped by 5 bases and J by 2 bases, with 20 bases between them. Germline CDR1 and CDR2: SGHTA and FQGNSA. CDR3 length: 17 residues. The CDR3 region is CASSHQMYGGVTDTQYF. DNA for the CDR3: TGTGCCAGCAGCCACCAAATGTATGGGGGAGTCACAGATACGCAGTATTTT.

This clonotype was recorded many times. The CDR3 here is CASSLQGPGGANVLTF. The CDR3 nucleotides read TGTGCCAGCAGTTTACAGGGACCTGGTGGGGCCAACGTCCTGACTTTC. The genes are TRBV12-3 or TRBV12-4 and TRBJ2-6; D tentatively reads TRBD1 or TRBD2 (5 bases each). The CDR3 spans 16 residues. V was pared by 2 bases and J by 3 bases, with 11 bases between.

V is TRBV5-1 and J is TRBJ2-7; 9 nucleotides align to TRBD1. The germline CDR1 and CDR2 sequences are SGHRS and YFSETQ. This CDR3 region has 15 residues. Unmatched junction bases numbered 9, after V lost 5 bases and J lost 3 bases. This CDR3 is CASSAGGTGLYEQYF. Here the CDR3 DNA reads TGCGCCAGCAGTGCCGGGGGGACAGGGCTCTACGAGCAGTACTTC.

This clonotype showed up just once. A read error may produce the germline difference seen at one junction end. The rearrangement joins TRBV20-1 to TRBJ1-6; D possibly corresponds to TRBD1 (6 bases). The CDR3 loop spans 16 amino acids. The germline gives CDR1 DFQATT, CDR2 SNEGSKA (reference sequence). The CDR3 loop is CSDRDRRLNAYSPLHF. In DNA form, the CDR3 reads TGCAGTGATAGAGACAGGAGACTAAACGCTTATTCACCCCTCCACTTT.

This clonotype was seen a few times. The chain uses TRBV20-1 and TRBJ2-7; 7 nucleotides line up with TRBD2. The CDR3 contains 14 residues. J was trimmed by 3 bases and V by 1 base; bases with no gene match: 6. Germline CDR1 is DFQATT and CDR2 is SNEGSKA (reference sequence). CDR3 nucleotides: TGCAGTGCTAGAGGGCTAGCGGACGACTACGAGCAGTACTTC. Amino acid sequence: CSARGLADDYEQYF.

The gene calls are TRBV7-9 and TRBJ2-5; either TRBD1 or TRBD2 may fit D (5 bases each). The V end was cut by 4 bases, the J end by 0 bases, with 27 bases between. From germline, CDR1 is SEHNR and CDR2 FQNEAQ (reference sequence). This CDR3 has 20 residues. CDR3 nucleotides: TGTGCCAGCAGCTCCCCTTCGTCTCCAACCCGGGGCCCGTACCAAGAGACCCAGTACTTC. Protein: CASSSPSSPTRGPYQETQYF.

There are many counts of this clonotype. In nucleotides, the CDR3 is TGTGCCAGCAGTGGACCGGGACTAGCGGGGGGGCTTGTAGCAGATACGCAGTATTTT. Amino acid sequence: CASSGPGLAGGLVADTQYF. V and J are TRBV25-1 and TRBJ2-3; 16 positions match TRBD2. The CDR3 loop spans 19 amino acids. J was trimmed by 4 bases and V by 4 bases; bases with no gene match: 11. Germline-derived CDR1 and CDR2 are MGHDK and SYGVNS. Supplemented by reference TRBV25-1 and TRBJ2-3, the full variable domain reads EADIYQTPRYLVIGTGKKITLECSQTMGHDKMYWYQQDPGMELHLIHYSYGVNSTEKGDLSSESTVSRIRTEHFPLTLESARPSHTSQYLCASSGPGLAGGLVADTQYFGPGTRLTVL.

This clonotype was detected only a few times. The J gene is TRBJ2-7, the V gene TRBV2; D gene ambiguous. Germline CDR1 is SNHLY and CDR2 is FYNNEI. V gave up 1 base and J gave up 3 bases, with 7 bases separating them. The CDR3 has 13 residues. The CDR3 coding sequence is TGTGCCAGCAGTGAAGGACCGCGCTACGAGCAGTACTTC. Translation: CASSEGPRYEQYF. Full variable domain (outside the CDR3, taken from reference TRBV2 and TRBJ2-7): EPEVTQTPSHQVTQMGQEVILRCVPISNHLYFYWYRQILGQKVEFLVSFYNNEISEKSEIFDDQFSVERPDGSNFTLKIRSTKLEDSAMYFCASSEGPRYEQYFGPGTRLTVT.

This rearrangement joins TRBV5-5 to TRBJ2-7; D gene uncertain. The V end lost 2 bases, the J end lost 2 bases, and 14 bases lay between the germline ends. This CDR3 region has 15 residues. In germline, CDR1 is SGHKS, CDR2 YYEKEE (reference sequence). This CDR3 is CASSLAGIRTYEQYF. The CDR3 coding sequence is TGTGCCAGCAGCTTAGCAGGCATCCGGACCTACGAGCAGTACTTC. Using reference TRBV5-5 and TRBJ2-7 for the parts outside the CDR3, the full variable domain is DAGVTQSPTHLIKTRGQQVTLRCSPISGHKSVSWYQQVLGQGPQFIFQYYEKEERGRGNFPDRFSARQFPNYSSELNVNALLLGDSALYLCASSLAGIRTYEQYFGPGTRLTVT.

J is TRBJ2-7 and V is TRBV19; a weak D match, TRBD2 (6 bases). CDR3 length equals 13 residues. Germline CDR1 reads LNHDA; CDR2 reads SQIVND (reference sequence). V lost 4 bases and J 5 bases, leaving 12 bases between the germline ends. This chain's CDR3 is CASSTRREDEQYF. CDR3 bases: TGTGCCAGTAGTACCCGCAGGGAGGACGAGCAGTACTTC.

In DNA form, the CDR3 reads TGTGCCAGCAGCCCGGACAGGGGGGGCCGAACCGGGGAGCTGTTTTTT. Amino acid sequence: CASSPDRGGRTGELFF. This sequence joins TRBV7-9 and TRBJ2-2; TRBD1 aligns across 10 bases. The germline V gene has CDR1 SEHNR and CDR2 FQNEAQ (reference sequence). J gave up 5 bases and V 5 bases, and 8 bases lay outside the gene matches. The CDR3 has 16 amino acids.

The rearrangement uses TRBV10-2 and TRBJ1-6, with D possibly TRBD1 on 6 matching bases. Trimming left V 2 bases short and J 6 bases short, with 11 bases between. Germline V gene sequence: CDR1 WSHSY, CDR2 SAAADI. The CDR3 has 15 amino acids. DNA of the CDR3: TGCGCCAGCAGTGAGGGGGGGGCTGGTAATTCACCCCTCCACTTT. This sequence encodes CASSEGGAGNSPLHF.

The chain links TRBV9 to TRBJ1-3; D possibly corresponds to TRBD1 (5 bases). Trimming removed 5 bases at V and 3 bases at J, with 18 bases between. This CDR3 is 16 amino acids long. CDR1 is SGDLS and CDR2 is YYNGEE in the germline V gene. The CDR3 loop is CASSAKIGAVGNTIYF. The CDR3 DNA is TGTGCCAGCAGTGCGAAGATAGGGGCAGTTGGAAACACCATATATTTT.

The chain combines TRBV30 with TRBJ1-3; D remains unclear. Germline V CDR1 and CDR2: GTSNPN, SVGIG (reference sequence). Trimming cost V 4 bases and J 8 bases, with 9 bases left between them. The length of the CDR3 is 11 residues. In DNA form, the CDR3 reads TGTGCCTGGACGTTTGGTGACACCATATATTTT. It specifies CAWTFGDTIYF.

This rearrangement joins TRBV7-3 to TRBJ2-7, with D perhaps matching TRBD1 (6 bases). The CDR3 sequence is 13 residues long. Per germline, CDR1 SGHTA and CDR2 FQGTGA. Trimming removed 6 bases from V and 1 base from J, with 10 bases in between. The CDR3 sequence is CASSRTASYEQYF. CDR3 coding DNA: TGTGCCAGCAGTCGGACAGCATCCTACGAGCAGTACTTC.

This clonotype showed up many times. The V and J genes are TRBV9 and TRBJ2-1; D may be TRBD1 or TRBD2 (6 bases each). V was trimmed by 6 bases and J by 5 bases, leaving 18 bases between them. The CDR3 length is 15 residues. In germline, CDR1 is SGDLS, CDR2 YYNGEE. This chain's CDR3 is CASTTGAQANNEQFF. In DNA, the CDR3 is TGTGCCAGCACCACGGGGGCCCAGGCGAACAATGAGCAGTTCTTC.

Concerning this clonotype: An end of the junction differs from the germline gene, which may be a read error. V and J are TRBV7-6 and TRBJ1-5, with 7 bases that match TRBD1. This CDR3 is built from 17 residues. The V gene's germline CDR1 is SGHVS and CDR2 FNYEAQ. The chain's CDR3 is CASSLIRDRENNQPQHF. The CDR3 coding sequence is TGTGCCAGCAGCCTAATCCGCGACAGGGAAAACAATCAGCCCCAGCACTTT.